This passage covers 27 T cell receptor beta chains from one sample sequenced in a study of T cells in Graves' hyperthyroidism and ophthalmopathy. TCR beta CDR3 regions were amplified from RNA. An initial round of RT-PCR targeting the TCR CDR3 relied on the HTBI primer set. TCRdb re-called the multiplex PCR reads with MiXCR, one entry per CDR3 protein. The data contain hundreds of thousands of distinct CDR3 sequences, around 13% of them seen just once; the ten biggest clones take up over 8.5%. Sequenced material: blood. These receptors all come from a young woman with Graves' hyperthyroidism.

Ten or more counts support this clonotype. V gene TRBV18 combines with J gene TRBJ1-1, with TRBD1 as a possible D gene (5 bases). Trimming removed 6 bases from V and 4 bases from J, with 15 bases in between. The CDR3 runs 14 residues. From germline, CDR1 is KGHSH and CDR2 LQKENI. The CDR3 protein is CASSQDRDRTEAFF. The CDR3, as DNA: TGTGCCAGCTCCCAGGACCGGGACCGCACTGAAGCTTTCTTT.

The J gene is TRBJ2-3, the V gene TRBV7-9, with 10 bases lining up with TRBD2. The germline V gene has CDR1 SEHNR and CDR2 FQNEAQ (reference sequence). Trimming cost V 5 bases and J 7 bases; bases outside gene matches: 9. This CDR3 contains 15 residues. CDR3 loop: CASSPALAGTHTQYF. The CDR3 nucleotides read TGTGCCAGCAGCCCCGCACTAGCGGGAACGCATACGCAGTATTTT.

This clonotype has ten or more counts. This CDR3 reads CATQGSETTNTGELFF. As DNA, the CDR3 is TGTGCCACCCAGGGATCCGAGACTACGAACACCGGGGAGCTGTTTTTT. The chain has TRBV7-9 and TRBJ2-2; D tentatively fits TRBD1 or TRBD2 (5 bases each). The V end was cut by 10 bases, the J end by 0 bases, with 18 bases between. The CDR3 loop spans 16 amino acids. Germline lookup yields CDR1 SEHNR and CDR2 FQNEAQ (reference sequence).

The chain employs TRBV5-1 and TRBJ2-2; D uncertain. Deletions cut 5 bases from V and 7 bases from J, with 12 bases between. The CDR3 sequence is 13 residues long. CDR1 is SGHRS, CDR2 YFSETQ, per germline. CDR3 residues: CASRDQEGGELFF. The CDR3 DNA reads TGCGCCAGCAGGGATCAGGAAGGCGGGGAGCTGTTTTTT.

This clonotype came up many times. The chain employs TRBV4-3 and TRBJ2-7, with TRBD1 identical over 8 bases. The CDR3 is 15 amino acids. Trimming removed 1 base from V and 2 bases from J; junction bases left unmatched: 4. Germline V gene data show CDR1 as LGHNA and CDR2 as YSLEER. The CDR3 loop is CASSQGTGLAYEQYF. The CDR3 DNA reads TGCGCCAGCAGCCAAGGGACAGGGTTGGCCTACGAGCAGTACTTC.

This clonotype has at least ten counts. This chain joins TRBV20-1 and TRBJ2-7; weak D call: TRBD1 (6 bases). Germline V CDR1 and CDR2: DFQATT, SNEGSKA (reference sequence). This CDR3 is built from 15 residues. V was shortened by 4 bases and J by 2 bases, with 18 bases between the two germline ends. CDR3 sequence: CSAKALGGRPYEQYF. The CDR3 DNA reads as TGCAGTGCTAAGGCCTTAGGGGGTCGTCCCTACGAGCAGTACTTC.

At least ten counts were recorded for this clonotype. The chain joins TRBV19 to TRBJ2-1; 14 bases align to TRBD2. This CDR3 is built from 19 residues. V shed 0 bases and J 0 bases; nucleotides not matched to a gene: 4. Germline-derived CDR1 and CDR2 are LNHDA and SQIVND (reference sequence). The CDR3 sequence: CASSIDWTSGRSSYNEQFF. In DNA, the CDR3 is TGTGCCAGTAGTATAGATTGGACTAGCGGGAGGAGCTCCTACAATGAGCAGTTCTTC.

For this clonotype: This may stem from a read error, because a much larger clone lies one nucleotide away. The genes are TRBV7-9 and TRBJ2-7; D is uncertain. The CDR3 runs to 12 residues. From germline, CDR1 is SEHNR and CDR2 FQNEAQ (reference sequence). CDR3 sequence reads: CASSGFTYGQYF. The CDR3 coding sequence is TGTGCCAGCAGCGGGTTTACCTACGGGCAGTACTTC.

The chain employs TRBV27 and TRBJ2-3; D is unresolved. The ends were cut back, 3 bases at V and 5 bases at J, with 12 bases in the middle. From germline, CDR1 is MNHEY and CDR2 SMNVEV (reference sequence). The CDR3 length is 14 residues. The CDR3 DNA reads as TGTGCCAGCAGTTTCTCCCCCTCCGGAGATACGCAGTATTTT. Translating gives CASSFSPSGDTQYF.

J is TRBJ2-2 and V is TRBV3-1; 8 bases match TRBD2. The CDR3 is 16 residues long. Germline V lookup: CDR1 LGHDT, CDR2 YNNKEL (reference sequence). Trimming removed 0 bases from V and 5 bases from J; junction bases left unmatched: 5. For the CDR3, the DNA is TGTGCCAGCAGCCAAGAGTTCGGGAGGGGTACCGGGGAGCTGTTTTTT. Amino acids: CASSQEFGRGTGELFF.

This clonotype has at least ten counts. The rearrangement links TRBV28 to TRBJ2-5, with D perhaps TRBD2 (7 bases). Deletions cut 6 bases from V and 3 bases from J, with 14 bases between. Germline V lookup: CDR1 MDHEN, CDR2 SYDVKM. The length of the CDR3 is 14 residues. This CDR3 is CASRWGGGKETQYF. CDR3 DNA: TGTGCCAGCAGGTGGGGGGGGGGCAAAGAGACCCAGTACTTC.

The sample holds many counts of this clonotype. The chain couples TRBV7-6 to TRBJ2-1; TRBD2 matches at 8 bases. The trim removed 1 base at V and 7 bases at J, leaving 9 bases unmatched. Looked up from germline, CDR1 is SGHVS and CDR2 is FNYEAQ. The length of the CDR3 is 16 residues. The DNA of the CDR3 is TGTGCCAGCAGCTTAGGGCGCGGGGGGCGAGTGAATGAGCAGTTCTTC. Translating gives CASSLGRGGRVNEQFF. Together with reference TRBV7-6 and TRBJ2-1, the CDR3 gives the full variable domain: GAGVSQSPRYKVTKRGQDVALRCDPISGHVSLYWYRQALGQGPEFLTYFNYEAQQDKSGLPNDRFSAERPEGSISTLTIQRTEQRDSAMYRCASSLGRGGRVNEQFFGPGTRLTVL.

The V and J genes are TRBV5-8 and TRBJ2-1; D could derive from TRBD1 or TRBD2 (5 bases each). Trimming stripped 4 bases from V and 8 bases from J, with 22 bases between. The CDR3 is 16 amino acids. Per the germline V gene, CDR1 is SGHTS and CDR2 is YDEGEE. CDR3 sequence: CASSTRGRASRDEQFF. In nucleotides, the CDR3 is TGTGCCAGCAGCACACGGGGCAGGGCAAGCAGGGATGAGCAGTTCTTC.

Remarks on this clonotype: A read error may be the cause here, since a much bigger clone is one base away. CDR3 nucleotide sequence: TGTGCCAGCAGTTACTCGACCAGGGAAGAGACCCAGTACTTC. This codes for CASSYSTREETQYF. This rearrangement joins TRBV6-5 to TRBJ2-5; D possibly corresponds to TRBD1 (5 bases). CDR3 size: 14 residues. Germline V gives CDR1 MNHEY, CDR2 SVGAGI. Trimming pared 0 bases from V and 3 bases from J, leaving 8 bases between.

CDR3 amino acids: CASSPQTGSGANVLTF. For the CDR3, the DNA is TGTGCCAGCAGCCCGCAGACAGGCTCTGGGGCCAACGTCCTGACTTTC. The V and J genes are TRBV11-1 and TRBJ2-6; possible D gene TRBD1, 6 bases. Germline lookup yields CDR1 SGHAT and CDR2 FQDESV (reference sequence). The CDR3 covers 16 residues. Trimming removed 5 bases from V and 0 bases from J, with 11 bases in between.

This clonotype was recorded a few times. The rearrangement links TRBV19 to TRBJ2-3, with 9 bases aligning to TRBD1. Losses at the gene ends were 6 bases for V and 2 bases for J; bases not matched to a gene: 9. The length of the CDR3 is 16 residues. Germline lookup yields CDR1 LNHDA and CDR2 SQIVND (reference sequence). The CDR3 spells CASSPGQGGHTDTQYF. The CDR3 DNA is TGTGCCAGTAGCCCGGGACAGGGTGGACACACAGATACGCAGTATTTT.

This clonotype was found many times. DNA of the CDR3: TGTGCCAGCATCTCCCGGACTAGCGGGGCAGCAGATACGCAGTATTTT. As protein: CASISRTSGAADTQYF. The V and J genes are TRBV6-1 and TRBJ2-3, with TRBD2 matching over 12 bases. This CDR3 comprises 16 residues. Germline assignment: CDR1 MNHNS and CDR2 SASEGT. The ends lost 7 bases at V and 4 bases at J; junction bases unmatched: 9.

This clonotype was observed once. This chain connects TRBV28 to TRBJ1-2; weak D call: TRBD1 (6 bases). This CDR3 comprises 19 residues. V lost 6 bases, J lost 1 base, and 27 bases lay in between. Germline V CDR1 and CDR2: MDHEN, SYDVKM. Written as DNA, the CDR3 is TGTGCCAGCAGGCGACTGGGGGGGGGGGCGGGACCTATTAACTATGGCTACACCTTC. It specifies CASRRLGGGAGPINYGYTF.

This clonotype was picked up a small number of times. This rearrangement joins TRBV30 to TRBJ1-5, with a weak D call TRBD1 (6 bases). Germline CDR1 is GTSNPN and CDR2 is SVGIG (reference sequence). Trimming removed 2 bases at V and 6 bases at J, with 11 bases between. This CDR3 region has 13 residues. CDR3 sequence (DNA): TGTGCCTGGAGTTACGGGGGGCGTCAGCCCCAGCATTTT. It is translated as CAWSYGGRQPQHF.

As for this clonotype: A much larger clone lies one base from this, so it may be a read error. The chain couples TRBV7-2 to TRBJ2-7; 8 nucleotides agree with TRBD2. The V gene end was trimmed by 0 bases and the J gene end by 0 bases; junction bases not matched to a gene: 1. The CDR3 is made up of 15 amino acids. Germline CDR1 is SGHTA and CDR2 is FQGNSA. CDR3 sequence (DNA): TGTGCCAGCAGCTTAGCCGGGACTAGCTCCTACGAGCAGTACTTC. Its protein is CASSLAGTSSYEQYF.

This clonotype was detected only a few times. CDR3 in DNA: TGTGCCAGCAGCGTAGACCCAGGGGTTTCCTACGAGCAGTACTTC. Translation gives CASSVDPGVSYEQYF. This rearrangement joins TRBV9 to TRBJ2-7; D is perhaps TRBD1 (6 bases). CDR3 size: 15 residues. V was shortened by 0 bases and J by 1 base, with 11 bases between the two germline ends. Germline assignment: CDR1 SGDLS and CDR2 YYNGEE.

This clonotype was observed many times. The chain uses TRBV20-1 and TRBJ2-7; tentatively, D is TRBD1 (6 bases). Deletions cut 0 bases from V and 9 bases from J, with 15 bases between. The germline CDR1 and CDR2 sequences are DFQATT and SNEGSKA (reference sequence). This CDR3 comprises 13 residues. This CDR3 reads CSARELDRMRQYF. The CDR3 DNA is TGCAGTGCTAGAGAGCTCGACAGGATGCGGCAGTACTTC.

CDR3 nucleotide sequence: TGTGCCAGCAGAGGGACAGGGCCTGGAAACACCATATATTTT. The encoded protein is CASRGTGPGNTIYF. The V call is TRBV2, the J call TRBJ1-3; 9 nucleotides match TRBD1. The CDR3 is 14 amino acids. The germline gives CDR1 SNHLY, CDR2 FYNNEI. V lost 6 bases, J lost 2 bases, and 2 bases stayed unmatched.

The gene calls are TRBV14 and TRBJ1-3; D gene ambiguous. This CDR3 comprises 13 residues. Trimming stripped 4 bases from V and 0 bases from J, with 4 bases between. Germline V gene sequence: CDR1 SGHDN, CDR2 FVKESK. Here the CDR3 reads CASSPVSGNTIYF. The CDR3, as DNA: TGTGCCAGCAGCCCCGTCTCTGGAAACACCATATATTTT. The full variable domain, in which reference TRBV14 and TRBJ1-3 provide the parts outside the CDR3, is EAGVTQFPSHSVIEKGQTVTLRCDPISGHDNLYWYRRVMGKEIKFLLHFVKESKQDESGMPNNRFLAERTGGTYSTLKVQPAELEDSGVYFCASSPVSGNTIYFGEGSWLTVV.

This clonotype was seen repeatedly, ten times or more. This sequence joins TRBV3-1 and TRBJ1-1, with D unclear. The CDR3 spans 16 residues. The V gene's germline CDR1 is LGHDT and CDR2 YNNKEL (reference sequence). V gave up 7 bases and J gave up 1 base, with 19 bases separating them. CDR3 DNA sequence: TGTGCCAGCACCCCAAACAGCGAAGTTCCGAACACTGAAGCTTTCTTT. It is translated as CASTPNSEVPNTEAFF. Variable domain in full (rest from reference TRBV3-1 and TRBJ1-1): DTAVSQTPKYLVTQMGNDKSIKCEQNLGHDTMYWYKQDSKKFLKIMFSYNNKELIINETVPNRFSPKSPDKAHLNLHINSLELGDSAVYFCASTPNSEVPNTEAFFGQGTRLTVV.

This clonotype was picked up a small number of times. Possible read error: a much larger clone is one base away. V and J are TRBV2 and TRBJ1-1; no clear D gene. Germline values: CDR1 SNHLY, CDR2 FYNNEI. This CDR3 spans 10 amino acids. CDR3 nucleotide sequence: TGTGCCAGCAGAAAGACTGAAGCTCTCTTT. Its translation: CASRKTEALF.

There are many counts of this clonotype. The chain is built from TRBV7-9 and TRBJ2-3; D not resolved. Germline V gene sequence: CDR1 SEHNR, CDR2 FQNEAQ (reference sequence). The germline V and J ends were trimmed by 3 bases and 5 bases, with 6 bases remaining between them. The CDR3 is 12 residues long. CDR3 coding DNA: TGTGCCAGCAGCTTCGATGGAGATACGCAGTATTTT. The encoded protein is CASSFDGDTQYF. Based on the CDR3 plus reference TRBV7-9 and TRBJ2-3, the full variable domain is DTGVSQNPRHKITKRGQNVTFRCDPISEHNRLYWYRQTLGQGPEFLTYFQNEAQLEKSRLLSDRFSAERPKGSFSTLEIQRTEQGDSAMYLCASSFDGDTQYFGPGTRLTVL.